This T cell receptor beta chain was profiled in a study of shared clonotypes between healthy human individuals. Only in-frame clones appear in the TCRdb table, and some are missing; sequencing was by immunoSEQ multiplex PCR. The sample holds about 2.1 million clones, around 93% seen once. Naive CD8 isolation took CD45RO-negative cells positively selected for CCR7 and excluded terminally differentiated effector memory CD45RA+ cells. The germline V gene encodes CDR1 WNHNN and CDR2 SYGVQD (reference sequence). There are 16 residues in the CDR3. V trimming: 4 bases; J trimming: 1 base; junction bases outside the gene matches: 5.

Sequenced: naive CD8+ T cells from PBMCs. The chain combines TRBV10-1 with TRBJ2-1; 9 bases are a match to TRBD1. This clonotype was obtained from a man aged 18 to 29 in good health. Some clones in this sample may be carry-over from other donors' samples. The CDR3 DNA reads TGCGCCAGCAGTGGAGCCGGGACAGGGTCCTACAATGAGCAGTTCTTC. Amino acid sequence: CASSGAGTGSYNEQFF.